The present T cell receptor (beta chain) was sequenced within a study of shared clonotypes between healthy human individuals (dated by TCRdb to between 2020 and 2021). About the full investigation: A couple of women and three men aged 18 to 49 years were included in the cohort. For each donor, three plates each were used for CD4 naive and CD4 memory, two plates were used for CD8 naive, and one plate was used for CD8 memory. To increase sequencing depth and limit assay-specific biases, different laboratories used diverse techniques to prepare libraries and sequence TCR repertoires. Each donor's leukapheresis produced roughly between roughly 0.94 and 9.5 billion PBMCs. The study deeply sequenced blood TCR repertoires of about 5 healthy adults to estimate repertoire size and the extent of clonotype sharing between individuals. Study-wide conclusions, independent of this receptor: Across a handful of donors, approximately 4.9% of naive CD4, roughly 3.4% of naive CD8, approximately 2.5% of memory CD4, and around 0.4% of memory CD8 clonotypes were shared. Based on pairwise subsampling, the degree of clonotype sharing among donors was expected to be affected by sequencing depth. Only blood was sampled, and tissue TCR repertoires likely differ from those in blood. Rarefaction of sorted-subset datasets indicated incomplete sequencing despite the large sequencing depth. Compared with non-shared clonotypes, clonotypes shared by all four sorted-subset donors had higher generation probabilities. Because the study included a small number of donors, the genetic and exposure-history diversity represented was limited. Larger estimated clonotype richness was generally found for naive subsets than for memory subsets.

For the CD8 naive samples, CD45RO-negative cells were positively selected for CCR7, yielding a CD45RA+CCR7+ population from which TemRA cells were excluded. The donors were healthy, HIV-negative adults who had no recently reported acute infections or vaccinations. Every donor was a Caucasian adult living in Nashville, Tennessee, USA. Blood was obtained by leukapheresis, after which PBMCs were separated by Ficoll-Histopaque density gradient centrifugation and cryopreserved in liquid nitrogen vapor phase. Analytical flow cytometry was used to check the purity and quantity of every magnetically sorted T cell population. Each sorted fraction had its genomic DNA isolated and then quantified by UV absorbance on a Nanodrop 2000c. The germline V gene specifies WSHSY as CDR1 and SAAADI as CDR2. A distance of 13 bases separates the germline ends of V and J, which lose 1 base and 15 bases respectively. Including cysteine and phenylalanine, the CDR3 has 12 amino acids. Only the CDR3 region is kept as DNA, spanning 36 bases read in frame from base 1.

Using the deep immunoSEQ assay, multiplex PCR amplified TCR CDR3 regions from genomic DNA. For each cell subset, the extracted genomic DNA was distributed evenly across all wells of several immunoSEQ 96-well plates, and each plate served as one replicate. For sorted subsets, 200 to 250 ng genomic DNA, equal to 25,000 to 35,000 T cell genomes, was loaded into each replicate PCR. Purified libraries were quantified with a Qubit 3.0 fluorometer, sized on a Bioanalyzer 2100, and re-quantified with the KAPA Library Quantification kit. Every immunoSEQ 96-well plate was sequenced on a separate single-read 150-cycle Illumina NextSeq 550 flow cell. The study's own analysis went as follows. Because the immunoSEQ output held only junctional sequences and lacked quality scores, the filtering could not match the filtering applied to full-length reads. Sequences were annotated with PyIR, a Python wrapper for IgBLAST v1.9, and V/J genes and CDR3 were assigned using IMGT germline references. Any read was removed if the V/J assignment was weak (E-value above 1e-6), the CDR3 was missing, or the read contained stop codons, out-of-frame junctions, or ambiguous translated residues. A V3J clonotype was defined by an identical inferred V gene, J gene, and CDR3 amino acid sequence. The percentage overlap between two repertoires was calculated by dividing the number of shared unique clonotypes by the size of the smaller repertoire. RTK rarefaction, the Chao1 estimator, and Recon v2.1 estimates of unobserved clonotypes were used to assess repertoire richness. Generation probabilities for all TCRbeta clonotypes obtained by the gDNA method from a handful of donors were computed using OLGA. TCRdb mirrors the immuneACCESS table, restricted to in-frame sequences. Some clones are absent from its copies; in checked studies, under half trace to an unresolved V gene, and the reason for the others is unknown. V, J and clone size derive from that table, while D and trimming were established from the DNA sequence. The sample records fewer than 800,000 clones, 90% to 95% of which are singletons. The ten largest clones take up 24% of the sample.

On this clone: Its antigen is still unknown. Within one base of it there is no much larger clone, and no base qualities were kept.

Here the chain combines TRBV10-2 and TRBJ2-1, with the D call tentatively TRBD1 or TRBD2, each fitting 5 bases. Sequenced input: naive CD8+ T cells sorted from blood. The meaning of the sample's cell subset or site label: CD45RA+CCR7+. This TCR was recovered from a man aged 30 to 45 in good health. The bases read TGCGCCAGCAGTGAGTGGGACCGTTCCCCGTTCTTC. It codes for CASSEWDRSPFF.